The T cell receptor beta chain described here comes from a study of T cell repertoires in cytomegalovirus infection. Study context: Well-studied HLA-B-restricted epitopes and recently identified HLA-C-restricted epitopes of CMV were both used in the study. Matching HLA type, along with CMV infection, was indicated by public TCR beta signatures.

Germline V gene sequence: CDR1 MNHEY, CDR2 SMNVEV (reference sequence). The length of the CDR3 is 15 residues. V was pared by 3 bases and J by 6 bases, with 14 bases between. As for this clonotype: Antigen specificity is unknown.

From the reads, TCRdb called clonotypes with MiXCR, one entry per CDR3 protein. Among 650,000 to 850,000 distinct CDR3 sequences listed, roughly 29% were seen once. Study conclusions and caveats: Summed frequency of public TCR beta families distinguished CMV carriers with the relevant HLA. HLA-C-restricted TCR beta clonotypes specific for CMV led the ex vivo response.

The sample here was cultured CD8+ T cells from PBMCs, taken from culture after CMV antigen stimulation. This chain joins TRBV27 and TRBJ2-2; the D call may be TRBD1 or TRBD2 (6 bases each). This sequence originates from a human donor in good health (CMV status not recorded). Some clones in this sample may be carry-over from other donors' samples. DNA of the CDR3: TGTGCCAGCAGTTTTCTACAGGGAGGTTCCGGGGAGCTGTTTTTT. Translated: CASSFLQGGSGELFF.